These 16 T cell receptor beta chains originate from one sample sequenced in a study of tumor T cells in aggressive B-cell lymphoma. Repertoires were generated with immunoSEQ multiplex PCR, while TCRdb's copy carries only in-frame clones and drops some. Of about 3,000 clones listed, 85% are singletons. Sequenced input: tumor tissue. The receptors were sampled from an adult with diffuse large B cell lymphoma.

This clone showed up just a few times. The chain joins TRBV9 to TRBJ1-1, with D maybe TRBD1 (6 bases). The ends were cut back, 2 bases at V and 5 bases at J, with 10 bases in the middle. The CDR3 is made up of 13 amino acids. Germline CDR1 reads SGDLS; CDR2 reads YYNGEE. The CDR3 DNA reads as TGTGCCAGCAGCGTCCGCAGGGGTACTGAAGCTTTCTTT. This translates into CASSVRRGTEAFF.

This chain uses TRBV18 with TRBJ1-1; no clear D gene. Trimming shortened V by 0 bases and J by 11 bases, and 16 bases separated the two germline ends. Germline CDR1 reads KGHSH; CDR2 reads LQKENI. This CDR3 comprises 14 residues. CDR3 nucleotide sequence: TGTGCCAGCTCACCACCGGCGGCAAGGCCCGAGGCTTTCTTT. As protein: CASSPPAARPEAFF.

The rearrangement joins TRBV7-8 to TRBJ2-2; 9 bases align to TRBD2. The CDR3 sequence is 16 residues long. Looked up from germline, CDR1 is SGHVS and CDR2 is FQNEAQ. Losses at the gene ends were 2 bases for V and 0 bases for J; bases not matched to a gene: 1. The CDR3 DNA reads as TGTGCCAGCAGCTTAAGCGGGGGGACGAACACCGGGGAGCTGTTTTTT. Residues: CASSLSGGTNTGELFF.

The rearrangement uses TRBV4-1 and TRBJ1-5; weak D call: TRBD1 (6 bases). Germline CDR1 and CDR2: MGHRA and YSYEKL. Trimming shortened V by 0 bases and J by 11 bases, and 14 bases separated the two germline ends. The CDR3 loop spans 14 amino acids. The CDR3 here is CASSQDEGRGAQHF. The CDR3 DNA reads TGCGCCAGCAGCCAAGATGAGGGGAGGGGGGCCCAGCATTTT.

The chain carries TRBV5-1 and TRBJ2-7; D gene unclear. V shed 1 base and J shed 2 bases, with 10 bases lying between them. The germline V gene encodes CDR1 SGHRS and CDR2 YFSETQ. CDR3 length: 14 amino acids. The CDR3 spells CASSLSGQTYEQYF. The CDR3 nucleotides read TGCGCCAGCAGCTTGTCTGGGCAAACCTACGAGCAGTACTTC.

CDR3 DNA: TGTGCCAGCAGTCCGCGGACAGTCCTAGTGGGGGAGCAGTACTTC. This translates into CASSPRTVLVGEQYF. V and J are TRBV2 and TRBJ2-7; possibly TRBD1 for D (6 bases). In germline, CDR1 is SNHLY, CDR2 FYNNEI. This CDR3 contains 15 residues. Trimming shortened V by 5 bases and J by 7 bases, and 21 bases separated the two germline ends.

This chain joins TRBV10-3 and TRBJ2-6, with 7 bases lining up with TRBD1. The CDR3 is 18 residues long. V shed 10 bases and J 1 base; nucleotides not matched to a gene: 16. Germline V gene lookup returns CDR1 ENHRY and CDR2 SYGVKD. CDR3 nucleotide sequence: TGTGCCACCTCCCCCACAGGGGTTAATCCTTCTGGGGCCAACGTCCTGACTTTC. Translated: CATSPTGVNPSGANVLTF.

This clone has a handful of counts. This chain links TRBV4-3 with TRBJ1-3; 7 bases line up with TRBD1. The germline V gene encodes CDR1 LGHNA and CDR2 YSLEER. This CDR3 comprises 15 residues. V trimming: 4 bases; J trimming: 8 bases; junction bases outside the gene matches: 11. CDR3 bases: TGCGCCAGCAGCCCGCTGGGACAGCCTTTGGACACCATATATTTT. Residues: CASSPLGQPLDTIYF.

CDR3 region: CASSRDRDSYYEQYF. The CDR3 DNA reads TGTGCCAGCAGCCGAGACAGGGATTCGTACTACGAGCAGTACTTC. The chain has TRBV5-4 and TRBJ2-7; TRBD1 matches 7 bases. V trimming: 4 bases; J trimming: 3 bases; junction bases outside the gene matches: 10. Germline loops: CDR1 SGHNT, CDR2 YYREEE (reference sequence). CDR3 length: 15 amino acids. Variable domain in full (rest from reference TRBV5-4 and TRBJ2-7): ETGVTQSPTHLIKTRGQQVTLRCSSQSGHNTVSWYQQALGQGPQFIFQYYREEENGRGNFPPRFSGLQFPNYSSELNVNALELDDSALYLCASSRDRDSYYEQYFGPGTRLTVT.

The chain employs TRBV9 and TRBJ2-1; TRBD2 matches 11 bases. Germline V gene data show CDR1 as SGDLS and CDR2 as YYNGEE. This CDR3 comprises 17 residues. The V gene end was trimmed by 3 bases and the J gene end by 0 bases; junction bases not matched to a gene: 5. The CDR3 region is CASSDGTSGYSYNEQFF. The CDR3 region has the DNA TGTGCCAGCAGCGATGGGACTAGCGGATACTCCTACAATGAGCAGTTCTTC.

The chain combines TRBV6-4 with TRBJ1-6; 7 nucleotides match TRBD1. The V and J ends lost 5 bases and 8 bases, in that order; junction bases with no gene match: 6. The CDR3 covers 14 residues. Germline V gene data show CDR1 as MRHNA and CDR2 as SNTAGT. The CDR3 sequence is CASSTGVGDSPLHF. In DNA form, the CDR3 reads TGTGCCAGCAGTACAGGGGTAGGAGATTCACCCCTCCACTTT.

This sequence joins TRBV7-2 and TRBJ1-1, with 7 bases lining up with TRBD1. The V and J ends lost 1 base and 1 base, in that order; junction bases with no gene match: 12. Germline assignment: CDR1 SGHTA and CDR2 FQGNSA. The CDR3 length is 18 residues. CDR3 nucleotide sequence: TGTGCCAGCAGCTTAGTGGTCCGGGACAGAGTTTCGAACACTGAAGCTTTCTTT. Encoded protein: CASSLVVRDRVSNTEAFF.

A note on this clone: The same CDR3 can be traced to other DNA sequences in this sample. The V call is TRBV5-4, the J call TRBJ1-2, with TRBD1 as a possible D gene (6 bases). The germline CDR1 and CDR2 sequences are SGHNT and YYREEE (reference sequence). The CDR3 has 14 amino acids. V was shortened by 3 bases and J by 4 bases, with 13 bases between the two germline ends. CDR3 sequence: CASSSQGQIYGYTF. CDR3 in DNA: TGTGCCAGCAGCTCCCAGGGACAAATCTATGGCTACACCTTC.

V gene TRBV4-2 combines with J gene TRBJ2-1, with D tentatively TRBD2 (5 bases). CDR1 and CDR2 from the germline V gene are LGHNA and YNFKEQ. The CDR3 runs to 15 residues. Trimming pared 0 bases from V and 0 bases from J, leaving 6 bases between. The CDR3 reads CASSQEEGSYNEQFF. DNA for the CDR3: TGTGCCAGCAGCCAAGAAGAGGGCTCCTACAATGAGCAGTTCTTC.

As to this clone: Within the sample, other DNA sequences also encode this same CDR3. This chain uses TRBV11-2 with TRBJ1-5; no clear D gene. The V gene lost 0 bases and the J gene lost 5 bases, with 14 bases spanning the gap. CDR1 and CDR2 (germline): SGHAT, FQNNGV. This CDR3 is 16 amino acids long. The CDR3, as DNA: TGTGCCAGCAGCTTAGATCGAGGGCGGGTTGATCAGCCCCAGCATTTT. Translation gives CASSLDRGRVDQPQHF.

The chain couples TRBV2 to TRBJ2-7; D remains unclear. Germline V gene sequence: CDR1 SNHLY, CDR2 FYNNEI. CDR3 length: 12 amino acids. The V end lost 11 bases, the J end lost 0 bases, and 11 bases lay between the germline ends. CDR3 DNA: TGTGCCGAAGGCGGCGGCTCCTACGAGCAGTACTTC. Translated: CAEGGGSYEQYF.